This TCR beta chain was recovered during a study of blood T cell repertoires in COVID-19. Study in general: Specimens from acute and convalescent COVID-19 originated in the United States, Italy and Spain. In each case, the material was cDNA or gDNA derived from T cells, B-cell-depleted T cells, or PBMCs.

During active infection, Seattle patients enrolled and were then monitored through disease. In the authors' workflow: Reference gene primer amplification yielded estimated nucleated cell counts. The protocol was immunoSEQ multiplex PCR, while the TCRdb copy is restricted to in-frame clones and leaves out a portion. V, J and clone size were drawn from that table, and D and trimming were deduced from the DNA. Among approximately 250,000 clones, about 87% were seen once, and the ten largest hold around 5.1%. CDR1 and CDR2 (germline): LNHDA, SQIVND (reference sequence). Trimming pared 3 bases from V and 1 base from J, leaving 15 bases between. The CDR3 contains 16 residues.

Sequencing was performed on peripheral blood. This clonotype was obtained from a woman aged 55-75 years with COVID-19, enrolled during active disease. The rearrangement uses TRBV19 and TRBJ1-1; TRBD1 might be the D (5 bases). The CDR3: CASSIRTGAGNTEAFF. The CDR3, as DNA: TGTGCCAGTAGTATTCGCACAGGAGCGGGGAACACTGAAGCTTTCTTT.